This T cell receptor beta chain is from a study of T cell responses to AZD1222 COVID-19 vaccine. Findings of the study overall: Spike was spanned by vaccine-associated CD4 TCRs, which were dominant at 160-218 and 743-854. Among the donors, most were white British and more were female, and clonal diversity was possibly underestimated. Researchers took repertoire samples only after the peak T cell response had come. Per reports, nearly half of all spike-specific TCRs target regions that are unmutated in variants.

Data came from immunoSEQ multiplex PCR; TCRdb stores just in-frame clones and leaves some out. The table has some 120,000 clones, approximately 85% seen once; the top ten hold roughly 4.4%. Turning to this clone: Its antigen is undetermined.

The TCR originated in an adult who received the AZD1222 COVID-19 vaccine. The sample here was peripheral blood, taken 28 days after the second AZD1222 dose.

The CDR3 bases are TGTGCCAGCAGTTTCGGGACCTTTACGACGGGGGAGCTGTTTTTT. Amino acid sequence: CASSFGTFTTGELFF. The V and J genes are TRBV27 and TRBJ2-2; D may be TRBD1 or TRBD2 (5 bases each). V was pared by 3 bases and J by 8 bases, with 16 bases between. CDR1 and CDR2 (germline): MNHEY, SMNVEV (reference sequence). The CDR3 has 15 residues.